This TCR beta chain was retrieved from a study of T-cell reconstitution after alpha-beta-depleted transplantation in children. Germline CDR1 is LGHNA and CDR2 is YSLEER. The CDR3 runs 15 residues. The ends were cut back, 3 bases at V and 8 bases at J, with 16 bases in the middle. Whole-study results and caveats: Reported findings indicate that, about two months after transplant, alpha-beta T cells came from several hundred expanded clones, which were derived from non-depleted graft cells. Surviving recipient T cells and thymic progenitors underlay high day-60 TCRbeta diversity in some patients. T-cell counts and diversity were attributed mostly to newly produced T cells one year after transplant.

Unique molecular identifiers were used in preparing the TCRbeta library. Via MiXCR, TCRdb re-called the PCR reads, giving one row per CDR3 protein. In the table there are about 1,000,000 distinct CDR3 sequences, about 29% of which are singletons. About this clonotype itself: Its antigen is undetermined.

The gene calls are TRBV4-3 and TRBJ1-4; maybe TRBD1 (5 bases). The clonotype comes from a boy under two years old who had a stem cell transplant for SCID, so the T cells may come from the graft donor. Sequences were derived from PBMCs, mostly from graft donor cells, sampled 360 days after TCRalphabeta/CD19-depleted stem cell transplant. This chain's CDR3 is CASSQGETAGEKLFF. CDR3 nucleotides: TGCGCCAGCAGCCAGGGGGAAACCGCGGGGGAAAAACTGTTTTTT.